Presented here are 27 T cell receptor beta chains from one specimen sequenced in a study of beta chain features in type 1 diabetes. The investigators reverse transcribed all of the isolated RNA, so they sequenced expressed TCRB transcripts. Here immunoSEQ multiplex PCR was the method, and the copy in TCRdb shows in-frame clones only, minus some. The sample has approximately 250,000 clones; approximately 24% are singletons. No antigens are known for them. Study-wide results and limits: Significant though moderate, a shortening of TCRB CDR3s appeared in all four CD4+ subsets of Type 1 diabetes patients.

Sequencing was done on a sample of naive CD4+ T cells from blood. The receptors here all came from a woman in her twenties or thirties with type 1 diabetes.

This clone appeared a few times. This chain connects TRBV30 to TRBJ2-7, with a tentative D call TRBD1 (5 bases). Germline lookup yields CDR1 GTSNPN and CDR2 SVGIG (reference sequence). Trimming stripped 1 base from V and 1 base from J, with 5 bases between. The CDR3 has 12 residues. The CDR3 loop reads CAWSGTSYEQYF. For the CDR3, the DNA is TGTGCCTGGAGTGGGACATCCTACGAGCAGTACTTC.

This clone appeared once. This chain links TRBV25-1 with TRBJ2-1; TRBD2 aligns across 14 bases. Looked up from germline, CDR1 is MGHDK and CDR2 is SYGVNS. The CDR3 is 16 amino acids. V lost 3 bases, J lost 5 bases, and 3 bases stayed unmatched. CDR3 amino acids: CASSEGLAGVHNEQFF. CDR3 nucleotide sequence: TGTGCCAGCAGTGAGGGACTAGCGGGAGTCCACAATGAGCAGTTCTTC.

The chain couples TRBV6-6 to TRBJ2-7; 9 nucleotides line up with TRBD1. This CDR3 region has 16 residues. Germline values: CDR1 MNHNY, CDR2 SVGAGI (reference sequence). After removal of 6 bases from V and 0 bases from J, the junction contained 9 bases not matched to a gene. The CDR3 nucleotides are TGTGCCAGCAGCCTAACTCCGGGACAGGGCTCCTACGAGCAGTACTTC. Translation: CASSLTPGQGSYEQYF.

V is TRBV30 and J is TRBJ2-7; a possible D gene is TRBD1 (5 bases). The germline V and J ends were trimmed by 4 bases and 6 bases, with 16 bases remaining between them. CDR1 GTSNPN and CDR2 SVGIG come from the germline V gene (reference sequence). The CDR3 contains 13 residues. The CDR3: CAWTRQIPSEQYF. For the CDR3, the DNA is TGTGCCTGGACTCGACAGATCCCTTCCGAGCAGTACTTC.

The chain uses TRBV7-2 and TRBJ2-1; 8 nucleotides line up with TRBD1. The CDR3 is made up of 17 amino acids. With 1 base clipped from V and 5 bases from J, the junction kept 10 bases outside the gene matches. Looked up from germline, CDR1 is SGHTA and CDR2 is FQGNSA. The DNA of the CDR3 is TGTGCCAGCAGCTTAGTTGCCGGGACAGGACTTCACAATGAGCAGTTCTTC. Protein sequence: CASSLVAGTGLHNEQFF. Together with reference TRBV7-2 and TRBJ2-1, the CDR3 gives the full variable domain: GAGVSQSPSNKVTEKGKDVELRCDPISGHTALYWYRQSLGQGLEFLIYFQGNSAPDKSGLPSDRFSAERTGGSVSTLTIQRTQQEDSAVYLCASSLVAGTGLHNEQFFGPGTRLTVL.

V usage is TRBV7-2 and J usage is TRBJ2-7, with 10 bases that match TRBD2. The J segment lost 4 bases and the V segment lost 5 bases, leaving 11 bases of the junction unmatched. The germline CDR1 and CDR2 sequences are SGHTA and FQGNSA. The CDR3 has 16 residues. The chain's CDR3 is CASSKGTSGALYEQYF. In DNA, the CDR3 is TGTGCCAGCAGCAAGGGAACTAGCGGGGCCCTGTACGAGCAGTACTTC.

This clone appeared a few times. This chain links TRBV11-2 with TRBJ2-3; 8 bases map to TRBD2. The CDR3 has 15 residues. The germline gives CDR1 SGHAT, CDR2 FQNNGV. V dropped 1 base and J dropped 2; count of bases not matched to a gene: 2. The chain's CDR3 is CASSLGTSNTDTQYF. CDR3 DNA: TGTGCCAGCAGCTTAGGGACTAGCAACACAGATACGCAGTATTTT.

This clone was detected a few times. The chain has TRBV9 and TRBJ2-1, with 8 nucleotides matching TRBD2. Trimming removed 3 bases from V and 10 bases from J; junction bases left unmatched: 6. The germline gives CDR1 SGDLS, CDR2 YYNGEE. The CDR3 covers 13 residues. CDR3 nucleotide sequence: TGTGCCAGCAGCGAGAGCGGGAGAGGCGAGCAGTTCTTC. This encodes CASSESGRGEQFF.

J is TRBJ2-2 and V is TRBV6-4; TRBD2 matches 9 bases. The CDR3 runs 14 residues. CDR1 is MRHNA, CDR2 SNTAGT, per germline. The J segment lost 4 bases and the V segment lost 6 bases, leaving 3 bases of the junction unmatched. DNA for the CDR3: TGTGCCAGCAGCCGACTAGCGGTCACCGGGGAGCTGTTTTTT. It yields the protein CASSRLAVTGELFF.

The chain's CDR3 is CASSLSASSYNEQFF. CDR3 DNA: TGTGCCAGCAGCCTGTCCGCCAGCTCCTACAATGAGCAGTTCTTC. V usage is TRBV7-9 and J usage is TRBJ2-1; D gene ambiguous. The V end lost 5 bases, the J end lost 0 bases, and 11 bases lay between the germline ends. CDR1 SEHNR and CDR2 FQNEAQ come from the germline V gene (reference sequence). The CDR3 contains 15 residues. Full variable domain (missing parts from reference TRBV7-9 and TRBJ2-1): DTGVSQNPRHKITKRGQNVTFRCDPISEHNRLYWYRQTLGQGPEFLTYFQNEAQLEKSRLLSDRFSAERPKGSFSTLEIQRTEQGDSAMYLCASSLSASSYNEQFFGPGTRLTVL.

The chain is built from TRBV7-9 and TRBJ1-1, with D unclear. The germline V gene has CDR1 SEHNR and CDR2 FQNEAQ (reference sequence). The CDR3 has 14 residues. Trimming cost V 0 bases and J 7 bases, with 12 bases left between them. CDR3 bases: TGTGCCAGCAGCTTAGCTTACCGACGGAGTGAAGCTTTCTTT. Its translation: CASSLAYRRSEAFF.

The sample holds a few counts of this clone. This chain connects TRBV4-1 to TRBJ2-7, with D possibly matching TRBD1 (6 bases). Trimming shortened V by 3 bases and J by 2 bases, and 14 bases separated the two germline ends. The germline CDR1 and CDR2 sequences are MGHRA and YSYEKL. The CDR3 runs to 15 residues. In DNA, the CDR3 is TGCGCCAGCAGCCAGTTGCCACAGGGAGCCTACGAGCAGTACTTC. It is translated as CASSQLPQGAYEQYF.

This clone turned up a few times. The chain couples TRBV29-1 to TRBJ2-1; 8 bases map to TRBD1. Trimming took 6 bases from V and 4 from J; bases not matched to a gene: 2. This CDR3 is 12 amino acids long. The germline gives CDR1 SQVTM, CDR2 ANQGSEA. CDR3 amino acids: CSVRTGYNEQFF. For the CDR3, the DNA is TGCAGCGTGCGGACAGGGTACAATGAGCAGTTCTTC.

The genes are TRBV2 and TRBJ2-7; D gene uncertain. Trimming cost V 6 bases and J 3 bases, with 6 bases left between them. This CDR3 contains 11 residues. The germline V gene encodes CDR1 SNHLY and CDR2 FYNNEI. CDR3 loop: CASRAVYEQYF. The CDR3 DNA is TGTGCCAGCAGGGCTGTCTACGAGCAGTACTTC. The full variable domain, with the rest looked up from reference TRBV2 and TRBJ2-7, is EPEVTQTPSHQVTQMGQEVILRCVPISNHLYFYWYRQILGQKVEFLVSFYNNEISEKSEIFDDQFSVERPDGSNFTLKIRSTKLEDSAMYFCASRAVYEQYFGPGTRLTVT.

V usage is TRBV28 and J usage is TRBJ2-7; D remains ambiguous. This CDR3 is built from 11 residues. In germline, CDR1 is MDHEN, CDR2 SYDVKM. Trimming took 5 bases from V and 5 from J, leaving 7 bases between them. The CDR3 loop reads CASSKSDEQYF. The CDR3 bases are TGTGCCAGCAGTAAGTCGGACGAGCAGTACTTC.

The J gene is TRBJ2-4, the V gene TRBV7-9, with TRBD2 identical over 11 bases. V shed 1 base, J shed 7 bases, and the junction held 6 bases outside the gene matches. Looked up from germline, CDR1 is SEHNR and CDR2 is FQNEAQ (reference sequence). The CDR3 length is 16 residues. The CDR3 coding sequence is TGTGCCAGCAGCTTAGGGGCTAGCGGGAGGAAGAACATTCAGTACTTC. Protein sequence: CASSLGASGRKNIQYF.

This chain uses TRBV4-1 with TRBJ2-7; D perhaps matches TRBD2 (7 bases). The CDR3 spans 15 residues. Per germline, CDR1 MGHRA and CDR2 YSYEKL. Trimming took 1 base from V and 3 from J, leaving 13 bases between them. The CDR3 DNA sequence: TGCGCCAGCAGCCAAGCGCGGGGGCGAGGCTACGAGCAGTACTTC. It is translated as CASSQARGRGYEQYF.

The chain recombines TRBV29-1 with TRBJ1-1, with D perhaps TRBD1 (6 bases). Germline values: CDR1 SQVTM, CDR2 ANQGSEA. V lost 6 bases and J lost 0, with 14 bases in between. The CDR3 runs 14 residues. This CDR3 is CSVRRQAVNTEAFF. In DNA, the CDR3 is TGCAGCGTCAGGAGACAGGCGGTGAACACTGAAGCTTTCTTT.

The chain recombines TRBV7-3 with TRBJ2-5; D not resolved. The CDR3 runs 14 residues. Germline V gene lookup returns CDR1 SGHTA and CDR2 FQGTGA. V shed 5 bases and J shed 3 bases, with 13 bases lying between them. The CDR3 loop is CASSAPALEETQYF. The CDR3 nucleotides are TGTGCCAGCAGCGCTCCGGCGCTAGAAGAGACCCAGTACTTC. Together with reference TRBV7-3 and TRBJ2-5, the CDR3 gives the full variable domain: GAGVSQTPSNKVTEKGKYVELRCDPISGHTALYWYRQSLGQGPEFLIYFQGTGAADDSGLPNDRFFAVRPEGSVSTLKIQRTERGDSAVYLCASSAPALEETQYFGPGTRLLVL.

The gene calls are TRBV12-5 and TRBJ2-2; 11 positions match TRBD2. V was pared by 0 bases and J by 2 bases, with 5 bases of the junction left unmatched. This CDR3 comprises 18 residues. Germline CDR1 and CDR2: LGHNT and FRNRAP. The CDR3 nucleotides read TGTGCTAGTGGTTTGGTGCGGCTAGCGGGAGGAAACACCGGGGAGCTGTTTTTT. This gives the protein CASGLVRLAGGNTGELFF.

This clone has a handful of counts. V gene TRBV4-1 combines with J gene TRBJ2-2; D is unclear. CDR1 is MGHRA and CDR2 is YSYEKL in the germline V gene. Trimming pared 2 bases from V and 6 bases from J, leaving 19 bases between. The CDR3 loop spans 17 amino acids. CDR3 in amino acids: CASSQSKSALEAGELFF. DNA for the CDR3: TGCGCCAGCAGCCAAAGTAAAAGCGCGCTGGAAGCCGGGGAGCTGTTTTTT.

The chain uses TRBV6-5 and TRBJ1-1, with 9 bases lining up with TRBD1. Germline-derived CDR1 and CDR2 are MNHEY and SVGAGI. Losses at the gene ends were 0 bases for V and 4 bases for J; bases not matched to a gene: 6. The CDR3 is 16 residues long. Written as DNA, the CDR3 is TGTGCCAGCAGTTACTCGGCGACAGGGGGGGGCACTGAAGCTTTCTTT. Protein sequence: CASSYSATGGGTEAFF.

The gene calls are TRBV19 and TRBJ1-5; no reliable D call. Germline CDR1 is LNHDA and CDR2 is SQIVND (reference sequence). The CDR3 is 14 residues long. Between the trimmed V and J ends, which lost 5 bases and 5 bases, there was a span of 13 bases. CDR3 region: CASSVIGGDQPQHF. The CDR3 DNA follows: TGTGCCAGTAGTGTTATAGGTGGAGATCAGCCCCAGCATTTT.

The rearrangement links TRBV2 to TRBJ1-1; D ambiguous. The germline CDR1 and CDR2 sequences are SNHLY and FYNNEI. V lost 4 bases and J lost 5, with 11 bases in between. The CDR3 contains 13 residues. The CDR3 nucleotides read TGTGCCAGCAGTGCGTCTGGGAGGACTGAAGCTTTCTTT. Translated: CASSASGRTEAFF.

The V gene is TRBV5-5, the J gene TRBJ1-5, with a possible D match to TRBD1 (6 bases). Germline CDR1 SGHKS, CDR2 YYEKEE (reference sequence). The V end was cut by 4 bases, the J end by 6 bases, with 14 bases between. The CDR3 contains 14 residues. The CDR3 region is CASSPGTTTQPQHF. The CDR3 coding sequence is TGTGCCAGCAGCCCCGGGACAACCACTCAGCCCCAGCATTTT. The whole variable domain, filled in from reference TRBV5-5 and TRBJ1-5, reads DAGVTQSPTHLIKTRGQQVTLRCSPISGHKSVSWYQQVLGQGPQFIFQYYEKEERGRGNFPDRFSARQFPNYSSELNVNALLLGDSALYLCASSPGTTTQPQHFGDGTRLSIL.

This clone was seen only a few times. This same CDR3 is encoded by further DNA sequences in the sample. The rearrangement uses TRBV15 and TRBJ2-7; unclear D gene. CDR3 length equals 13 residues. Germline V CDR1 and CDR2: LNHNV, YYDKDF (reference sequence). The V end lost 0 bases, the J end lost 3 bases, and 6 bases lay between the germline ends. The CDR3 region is CATSRDPGYEQYF. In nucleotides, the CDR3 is TGTGCCACCAGCAGAGATCCGGGCTACGAGCAGTACTTC.

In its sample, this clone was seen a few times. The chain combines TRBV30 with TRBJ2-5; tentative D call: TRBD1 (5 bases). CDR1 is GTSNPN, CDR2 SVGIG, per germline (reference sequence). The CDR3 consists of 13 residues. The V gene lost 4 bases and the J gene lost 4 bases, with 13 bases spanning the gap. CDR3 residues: CAWTTQGAETQYF. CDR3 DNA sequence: TGTGCCTGGACCACCCAGGGTGCAGAGACCCAGTACTTC. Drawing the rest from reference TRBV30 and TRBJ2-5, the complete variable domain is SQTIHQWPATLVQPVGSPLSLECTVEGTSNPNLYWYRQAAGRGLQLLFYSVGIGQISSEVPQNLSASRPQDRQFILSSKKLLLSDSGFYLCAWTTQGAETQYFGPGTRLLVL.